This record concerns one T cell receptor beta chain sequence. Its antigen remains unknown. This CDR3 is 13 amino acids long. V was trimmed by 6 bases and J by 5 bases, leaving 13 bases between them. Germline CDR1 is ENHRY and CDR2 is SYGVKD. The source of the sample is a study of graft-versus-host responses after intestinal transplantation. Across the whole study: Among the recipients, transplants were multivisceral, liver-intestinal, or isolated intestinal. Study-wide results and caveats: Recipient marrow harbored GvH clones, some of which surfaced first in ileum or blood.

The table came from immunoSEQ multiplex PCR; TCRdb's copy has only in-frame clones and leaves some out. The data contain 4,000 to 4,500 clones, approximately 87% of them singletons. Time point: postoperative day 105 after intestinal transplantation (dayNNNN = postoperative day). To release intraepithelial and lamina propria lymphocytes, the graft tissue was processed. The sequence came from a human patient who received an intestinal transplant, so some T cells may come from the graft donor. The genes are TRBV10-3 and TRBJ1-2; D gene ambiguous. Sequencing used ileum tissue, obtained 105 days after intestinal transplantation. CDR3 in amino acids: CAIRRTGPYGYTF. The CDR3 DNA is TGTGCCATCAGGAGGACGGGCCCATATGGCTACACCTTC.